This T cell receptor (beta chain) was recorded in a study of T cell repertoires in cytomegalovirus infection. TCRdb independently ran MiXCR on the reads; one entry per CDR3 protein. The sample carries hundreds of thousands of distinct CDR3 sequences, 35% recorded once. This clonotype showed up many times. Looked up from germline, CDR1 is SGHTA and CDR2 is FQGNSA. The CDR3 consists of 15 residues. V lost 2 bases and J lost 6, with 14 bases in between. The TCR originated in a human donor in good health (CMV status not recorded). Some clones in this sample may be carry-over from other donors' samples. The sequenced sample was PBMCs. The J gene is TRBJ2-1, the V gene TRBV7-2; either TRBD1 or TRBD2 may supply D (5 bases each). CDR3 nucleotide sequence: TGTGCCAGCAGCTTACGGAGCGGTGGGGGCAATGAGCAGTTCTTC. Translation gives CASSLRSGGGNEQFF.